The clone carrying this TCR beta chain came up a few times. Its antigen is undetermined. This sample is part of a study of shared clonotypes between healthy human individuals. Study-wide points: In contrast to clonotypes shared by all four donors, non-shared clonotypes had lower generation probabilities.

Using around 200 ng DNA, 25,000 to 35,000 T cell genomes, the sorted-subset replicate PCRs were run. Libraries were prepared by immunoSEQ multiplex PCR; TCRdb keeps only in-frame clonotypes and omits some of them. The sample yields 1.5 million to 2.5 million clones, about 95% seen once. As defined, naive CD8 cells were CD45RO-negative and positively selected for CCR7, with terminally differentiated effector memory CD45RA+ cells excluded. This clonotype was obtained from a man in his late teens or twenties in good health. The sample comprised naive CD8+ T cells sorted from blood.

CDR3: CASSLDFTKGMGEQYF. CDR3 nucleotide sequence: TGTGCCAGCAGCTTGGATTTCACTAAGGGGATGGGCGAGCAGTACTTC. The rearrangement uses TRBV5-4 and TRBJ2-7, with TRBD1 as a possible D gene (5 bases). CDR1 and CDR2 from the germline V gene are SGHNT and YYREEE (reference sequence). The CDR3 consists of 16 residues. Deletions cut 0 bases from V and 6 bases from J, with 19 bases between.